Detailed here is one TCR beta chain. Its target is unknown. These data come from a study of cytomegalovirus exposure and HLA in healthy donors. General study findings and limits: In an earlier analysis, most TCR beta V segments were productive about 87% or about 30% of the time.

Though nominally healthy at sampling, donors likely had unrecorded immune exposures. 60 Vbeta and 13 Jbeta primers were used in PCR. Method: immunoSEQ multiplex PCR; TCRdb's copy keeps in-frame clones and lacks some. Among some 190,000 clones listed, around 86% were seen once. V lost 0 bases, J lost 6 bases, and 5 bases lay in between. Germline V CDR1 and CDR2: SGHAT, FQNNGV. CDR3 length equals 12 residues. Sequencing was done on a sample of PBMCs. The receptor's source is a woman in her late teens or twenties in good health and CMV-seronegative. The J gene is TRBJ1-1, the V gene TRBV11-2; the D is unclear. The CDR3, as DNA: TGTGCCAGCAGCTTAGATGCGGCTGAAGCTTTCTTT. This translates into CASSLDAAEAFF.